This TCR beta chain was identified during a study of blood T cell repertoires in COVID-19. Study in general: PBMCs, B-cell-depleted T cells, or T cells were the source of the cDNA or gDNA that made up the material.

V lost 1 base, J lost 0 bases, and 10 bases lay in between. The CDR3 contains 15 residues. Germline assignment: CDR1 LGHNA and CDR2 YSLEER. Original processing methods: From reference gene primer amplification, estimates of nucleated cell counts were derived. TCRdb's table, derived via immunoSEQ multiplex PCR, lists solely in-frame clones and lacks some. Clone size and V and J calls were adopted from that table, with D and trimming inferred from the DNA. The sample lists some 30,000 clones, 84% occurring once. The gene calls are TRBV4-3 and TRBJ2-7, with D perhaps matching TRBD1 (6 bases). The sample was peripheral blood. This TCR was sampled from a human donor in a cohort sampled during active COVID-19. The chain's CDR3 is CASSQGTASSYEQYF. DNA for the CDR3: TGCGCCAGCAGCCAAGGGACAGCGAGCTCCTACGAGCAGTACTTC.